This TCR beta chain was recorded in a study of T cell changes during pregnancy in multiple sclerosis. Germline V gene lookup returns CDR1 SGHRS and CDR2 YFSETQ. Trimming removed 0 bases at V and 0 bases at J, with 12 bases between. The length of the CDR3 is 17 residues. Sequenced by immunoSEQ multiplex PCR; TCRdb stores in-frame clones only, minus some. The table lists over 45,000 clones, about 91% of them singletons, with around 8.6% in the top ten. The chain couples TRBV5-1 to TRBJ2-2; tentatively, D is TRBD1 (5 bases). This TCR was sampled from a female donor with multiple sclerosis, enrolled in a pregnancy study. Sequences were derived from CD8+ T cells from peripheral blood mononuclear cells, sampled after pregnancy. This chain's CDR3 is CASSLGPGRSNTGELFF. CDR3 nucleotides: TGCGCCAGCAGCTTGGGCCCAGGGCGGTCGAACACCGGGGAGCTGTTTTTT. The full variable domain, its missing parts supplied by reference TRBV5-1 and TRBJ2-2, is KAGVTQTPRYLIKTRGQQVTLSCSPISGHRSVSWYQQTPGQGLQFLFEYFSETQRNKGNFPGRFSGRQFSNSRSEMNVSTLELGDSALYLCASSLGPGRSNTGELFFGEGSRLTVL.